This TCR beta chain came from a study of T cells after yellow fever vaccination. The sample holds many counts of this clonotype. Its antigen is not known. Study-level results: Researchers noted that a small share of clonotypes showed up in both CD4 and CD8 compartments.

Germline V CDR1 and CDR2: ENHRY, SYGVKD. This CDR3 is 11 amino acids long. Trimming left V 6 bases short and J 6 bases short, with 7 bases between. 5'RACE template switching generated TCR cDNA, adding a universal primer site and UMIs. TCRdb redid the calling of the 5' RACE reads with MiXCR, one entry per CDR3 protein. The sample has roughly 120,000 distinct CDR3 sequences; more than 5.5% are singletons. This clonotype originated in a man aged 18 to 30 who received the YFV17D yellow fever vaccine. The chain recombines TRBV10-3 with TRBJ2-3; no clear D gene. Sequences were derived from CD4+ T cells sorted from PBMCs, sampled roughly 47 days after the first yellow fever vaccination. The CDR3 loop is CAISGGDTQYF. The CDR3 DNA reads as TGTGCCATCAGCGGTGGGGATACGCAGTATTTT.